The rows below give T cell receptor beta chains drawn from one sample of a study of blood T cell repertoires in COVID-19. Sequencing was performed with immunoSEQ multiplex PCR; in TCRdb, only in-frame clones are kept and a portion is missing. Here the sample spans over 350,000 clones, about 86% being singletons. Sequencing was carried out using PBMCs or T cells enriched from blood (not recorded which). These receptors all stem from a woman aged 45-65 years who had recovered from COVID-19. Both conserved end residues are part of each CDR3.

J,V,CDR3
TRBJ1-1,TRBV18,CASSPLTGGHMNTEAFF
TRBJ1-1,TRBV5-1,CASSPEQPMNTEAFF
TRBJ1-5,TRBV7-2,CASSPLSGSNQPQHF
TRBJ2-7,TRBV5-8,CASSSGGNEQYF
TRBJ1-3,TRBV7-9,CASSPKQGGSSGNTIYF
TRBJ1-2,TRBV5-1,CASSLDQGGYTF
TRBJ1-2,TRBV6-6,CASSAGTRGGYTF
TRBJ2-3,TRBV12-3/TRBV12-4,CAPSRSGTDTQYF
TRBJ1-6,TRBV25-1,CASRQTNSPLHF
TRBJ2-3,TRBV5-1,CASSLAGGGADTQYF
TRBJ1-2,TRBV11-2,CASSSSDRGLNGYTF
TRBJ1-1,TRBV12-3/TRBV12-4,CASSFRVNTEAFF
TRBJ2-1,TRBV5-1,CASSLDSSSYNEQFF
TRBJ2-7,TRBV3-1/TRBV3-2,CASSQVYGREQYF
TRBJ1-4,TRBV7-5,CARSPSVTNEKLFF
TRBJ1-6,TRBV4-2,CASSQGQGASPLHF
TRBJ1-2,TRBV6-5,CASSSGITNYGYTF
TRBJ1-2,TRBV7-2,CASSSRVGGYTF
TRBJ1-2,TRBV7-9,CASSLVGGTVGYTF
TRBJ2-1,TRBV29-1,CSVEVSAGEQFF
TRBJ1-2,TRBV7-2,CASSAPGGTGYGYTF
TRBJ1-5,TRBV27,CASSLAGNGQPQHF
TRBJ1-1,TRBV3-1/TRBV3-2,CASSRGGATEAFF
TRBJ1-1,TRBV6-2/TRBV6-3,CASSPDRENTEAFF
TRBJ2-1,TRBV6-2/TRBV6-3,CASSERGPRIDEQFF
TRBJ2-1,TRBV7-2,CASSARLAGLSGEQFF
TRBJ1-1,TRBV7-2,CASSRRTTEAFF
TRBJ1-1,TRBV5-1,CASSFGGNTEAFF
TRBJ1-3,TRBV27,CASSLAGGNTIYF
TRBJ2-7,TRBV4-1,CASSQERQASYEQYF
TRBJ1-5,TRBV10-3,CASSAGSNQPQHF